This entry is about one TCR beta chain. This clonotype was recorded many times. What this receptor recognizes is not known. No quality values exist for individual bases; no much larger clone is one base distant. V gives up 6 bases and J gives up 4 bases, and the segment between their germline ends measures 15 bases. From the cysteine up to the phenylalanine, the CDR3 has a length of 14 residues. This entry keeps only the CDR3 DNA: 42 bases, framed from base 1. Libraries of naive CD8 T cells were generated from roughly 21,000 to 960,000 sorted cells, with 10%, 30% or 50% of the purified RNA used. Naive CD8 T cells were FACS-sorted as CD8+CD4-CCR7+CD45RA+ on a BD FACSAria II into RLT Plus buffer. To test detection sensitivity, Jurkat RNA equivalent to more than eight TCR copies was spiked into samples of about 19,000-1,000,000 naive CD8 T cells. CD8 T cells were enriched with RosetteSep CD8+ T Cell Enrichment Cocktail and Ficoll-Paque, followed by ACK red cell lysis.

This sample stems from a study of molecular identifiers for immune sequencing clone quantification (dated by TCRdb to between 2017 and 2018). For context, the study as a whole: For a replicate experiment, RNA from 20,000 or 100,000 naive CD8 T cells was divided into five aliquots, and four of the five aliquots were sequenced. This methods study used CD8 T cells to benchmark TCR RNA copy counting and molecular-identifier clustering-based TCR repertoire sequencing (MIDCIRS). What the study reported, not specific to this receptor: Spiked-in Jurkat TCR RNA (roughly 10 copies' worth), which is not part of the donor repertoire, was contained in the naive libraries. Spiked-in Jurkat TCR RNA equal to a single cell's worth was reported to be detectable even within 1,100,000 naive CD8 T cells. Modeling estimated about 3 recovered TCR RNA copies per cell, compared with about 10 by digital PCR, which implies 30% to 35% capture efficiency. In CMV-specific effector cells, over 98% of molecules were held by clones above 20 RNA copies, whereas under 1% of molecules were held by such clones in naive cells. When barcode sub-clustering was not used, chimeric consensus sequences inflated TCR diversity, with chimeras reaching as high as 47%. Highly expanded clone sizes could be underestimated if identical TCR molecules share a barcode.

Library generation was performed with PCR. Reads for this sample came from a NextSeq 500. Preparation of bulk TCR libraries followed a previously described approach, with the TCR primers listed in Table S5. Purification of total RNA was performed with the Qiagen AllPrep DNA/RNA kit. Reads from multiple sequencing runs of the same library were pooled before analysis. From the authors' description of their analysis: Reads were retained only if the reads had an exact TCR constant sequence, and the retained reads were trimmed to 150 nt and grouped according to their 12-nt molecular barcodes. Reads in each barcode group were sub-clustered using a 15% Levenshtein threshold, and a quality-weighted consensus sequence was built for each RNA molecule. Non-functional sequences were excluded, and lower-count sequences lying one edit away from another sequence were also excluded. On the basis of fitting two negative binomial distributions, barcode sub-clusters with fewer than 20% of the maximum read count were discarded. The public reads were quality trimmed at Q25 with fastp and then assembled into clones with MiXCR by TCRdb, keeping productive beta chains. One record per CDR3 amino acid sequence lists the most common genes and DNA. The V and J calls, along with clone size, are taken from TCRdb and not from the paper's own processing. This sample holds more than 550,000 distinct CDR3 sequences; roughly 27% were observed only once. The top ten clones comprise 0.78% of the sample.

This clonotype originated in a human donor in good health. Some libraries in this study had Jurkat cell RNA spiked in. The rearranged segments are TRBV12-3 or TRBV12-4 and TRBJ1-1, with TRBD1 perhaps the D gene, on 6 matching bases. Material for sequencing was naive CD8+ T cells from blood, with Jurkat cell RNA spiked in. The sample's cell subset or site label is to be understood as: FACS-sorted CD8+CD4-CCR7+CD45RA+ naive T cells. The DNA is TGTGCCAGCAGCCAGGGGATTGGATTCACTGAAGCTTTCTTT. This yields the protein CASSQGIGFTEAFF.